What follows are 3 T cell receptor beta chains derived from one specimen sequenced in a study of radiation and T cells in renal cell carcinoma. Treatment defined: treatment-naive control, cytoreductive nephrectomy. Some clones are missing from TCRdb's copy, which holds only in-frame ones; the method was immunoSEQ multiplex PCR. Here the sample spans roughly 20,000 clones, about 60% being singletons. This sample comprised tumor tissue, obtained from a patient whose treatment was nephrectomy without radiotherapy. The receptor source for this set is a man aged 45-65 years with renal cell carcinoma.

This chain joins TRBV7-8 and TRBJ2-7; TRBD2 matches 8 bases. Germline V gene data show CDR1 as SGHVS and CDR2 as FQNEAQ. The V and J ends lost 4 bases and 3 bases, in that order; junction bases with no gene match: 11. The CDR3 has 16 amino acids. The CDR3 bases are TGTGCCAGCAGCTCGACTAGCGTCCCACCACTCTACGAGCAGTACTTC. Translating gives CASSSTSVPPLYEQYF.

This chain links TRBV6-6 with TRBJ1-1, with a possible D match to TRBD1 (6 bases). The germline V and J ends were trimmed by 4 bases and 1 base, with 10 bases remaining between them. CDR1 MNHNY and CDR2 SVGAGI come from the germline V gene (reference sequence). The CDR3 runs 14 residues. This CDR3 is CASSSPTGNTEAFF. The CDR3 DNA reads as TGTGCCAGCAGTTCCCCGACAGGGAACACTGAAGCTTTCTTT.

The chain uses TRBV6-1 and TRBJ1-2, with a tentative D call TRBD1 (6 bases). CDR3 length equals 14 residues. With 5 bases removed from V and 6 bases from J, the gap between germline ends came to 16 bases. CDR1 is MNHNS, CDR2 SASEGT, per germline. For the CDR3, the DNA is TGTGCCAGCAGTCCATCTGACAGGATAAATGGCTACACCTTC. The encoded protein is CASSPSDRINGYTF.